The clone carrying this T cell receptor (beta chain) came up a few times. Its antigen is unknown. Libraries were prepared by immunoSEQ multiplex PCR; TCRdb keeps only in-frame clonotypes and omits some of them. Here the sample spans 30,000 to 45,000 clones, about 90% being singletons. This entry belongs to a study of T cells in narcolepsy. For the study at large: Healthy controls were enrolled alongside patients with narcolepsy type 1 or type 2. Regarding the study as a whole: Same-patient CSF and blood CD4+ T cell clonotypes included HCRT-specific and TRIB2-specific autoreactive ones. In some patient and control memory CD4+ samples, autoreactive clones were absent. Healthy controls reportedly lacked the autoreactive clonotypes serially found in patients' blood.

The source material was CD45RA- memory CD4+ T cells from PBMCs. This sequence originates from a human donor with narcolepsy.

In DNA form, the CDR3 reads TGCGCCAGCAGCTCCCCCCATCTTGGAAACACCATATATTTT. Translated, it gives CASSSPHLGNTIYF. The chain has TRBV5-1 and TRBJ1-3; D gene ambiguous. This CDR3 comprises 14 residues. Germline values: CDR1 SGHRS, CDR2 YFSETQ. V gave up 3 bases and J gave up 3 bases, with 10 bases separating them.